The next 8 T cell receptor beta chains were all read from a single sample in a study of T cell repertoires in cytomegalovirus infection. MiXCR, applied by TCRdb to the reads, yields one record per CDR3 protein. The table lists some 240,000 distinct CDR3 sequences, about 17% of them singletons, with around half in the top ten. The sample was CD8+ T cells from PBMCs. These receptors came from a human donor in good health (CMV status not recorded). Some clones in this sample may be carry-over from other donors' samples.

This clonotype came up many times. This chain joins TRBV27 and TRBJ2-2; 8 positions match TRBD1. Germline V gives CDR1 MNHEY, CDR2 SMNVEV (reference sequence). Trimming at V came to 8 bases and at J to 4 bases, leaving 15 bases not matched to a gene. The CDR3 loop spans 17 amino acids. The CDR3 protein is CASHPLYRTGRTGELFF. The CDR3 DNA follows: TGTGCCAGCCACCCTCTGTATAGGACAGGGCGCACCGGGGAGCTGTTTTTT.

This clonotype was detected ten times or more. The rearrangement links TRBV7-8 to TRBJ2-1, with no clear D. Germline values: CDR1 SGHVS, CDR2 FQNEAQ. V shed 5 bases and J shed 6 bases, with 14 bases lying between them. This CDR3 comprises 14 residues. In nucleotides, the CDR3 is TGTGCCAGCAGCCCCTGGTCCCGCGTCAATGAGCAGTTCTTC. Translating it yields CASSPWSRVNEQFF.

This clonotype came up many times. The V call is TRBV6-1, the J call TRBJ1-2; 7 bases are a match to TRBD1. Looked up from germline, CDR1 is MNHNS and CDR2 is SASEGT. V trimming: 6 bases; J trimming: 3 bases; junction bases outside the gene matches: 4. CDR3 length equals 13 residues. CDR3 nucleotide sequence: TGTGCCAGCAGCCTACAGGGGTACTATGGCTACACCTTC. Translated, it gives CASSLQGYYGYTF.

This clonotype was seen only a few times. V usage is TRBV19 and J usage is TRBJ1-5; no reliable D call. Germline V gene lookup returns CDR1 LNHDA and CDR2 SQIVND (reference sequence). Trimming took off 3 bases at V and 0 bases at J, with 12 bases between the two ends. This CDR3 is built from 16 residues. This chain's CDR3 is CASSIQDGHSNQPQHF. CDR3 nucleotide sequence: TGTGCCAGTAGTATTCAGGACGGCCATAGCAATCAGCCCCAGCATTTT.

CDR3: CASSLARVWGYTF. In DNA, the CDR3 is TGTGCCAGCAGTTTAGCGCGGGTTTGGGGCTACACCTTC. The chain recombines TRBV12-3 or TRBV12-4 with TRBJ1-2; D is ambiguous. The V and J ends lost 0 bases and 8 bases respectively, with 10 bases between them. The CDR3 consists of 13 residues.

This clonotype was found a few times. V is TRBV12-3 or TRBV12-4 and J is TRBJ1-4; 7 bases fit TRBD1. This CDR3 comprises 14 residues. With V trimmed by 8 bases and J by 6 bases, 9 bases remained unmatched. The CDR3 nucleotides read TGTGCCAGCGGTAACAGGGGACGGGATGAAAAACTGTTTTTT. Translating gives CASGNRGRDEKLFF.

There are a few counts of this clonotype. The CDR3 loop reads CASSPDRASTGELFF. CDR3 nucleotides: TGTGCCAGCAGCCCGGACAGGGCGAGCACCGGGGAGCTGTTTTTT. The chain is built from TRBV11-3 and TRBJ2-2, with 8 bases lining up with TRBD1. This CDR3 contains 15 residues. V was clipped by 5 bases and J by 4 bases; unmatched bases: 6. Germline assignment: CDR1 SGHNT and CDR2 YENEEA.

The J gene is TRBJ2-3, the V gene TRBV4-1; D perhaps matches TRBD2 (5 bases). Germline V gene lookup returns CDR1 MGHRA and CDR2 YSYEKL. This CDR3 spans 14 amino acids. Trimming shortened V by 4 bases and J by 3 bases, and 11 bases separated the two germline ends. The CDR3 spells CASSPSGLTDTQYF. The CDR3 nucleotides are TGCGCCAGCAGCCCCTCGGGGTTAACAGATACGCAGTATTTT.